The text below deals with one TCR beta chain. The antigen is undetermined. The data derive from a study of OX40 agonist ivuxolimab in advanced cancers. The overall study: Ivuxolimab, which is an agonistic anti-OX40 (CD134) antibody, was administered to the patients. Study results and caveats: At doses 0.1 to 3.0 mg/kg, CD4+ and CD8+ clones expanded.

Germline V gene lookup returns CDR1 MNHEY and CDR2 SVGAGI. The CDR3 is 15 amino acids. V lost 0 bases and J 4 bases, leaving 13 bases between the germline ends. TCRdb keeps only in-frame clones here, not all; method: immunoSEQ multiplex PCR. The table shows roughly 36,000 clones, with 82% occurring only once. Specimen: CD4+ or CD8+ T cells sorted from blood, collected in a trial of the OX40 agonist ivuxolimab. The sequence derives from an adult with an advanced solid tumor such as melanoma, head and neck, liver or kidney cancer. V is TRBV6-5 and J is TRBJ2-7, with a tentative D call TRBD2 (5 bases). In nucleotides, the CDR3 is TGTGCCAGCAGTTACTCGAAAGCGGCATCTTACGAGCAGTACTTC. It is translated as CASSYSKAASYEQYF.